What follows are 12 T cell receptor beta chains derived from one specimen sequenced in a study of post-analysis software for immune sequencing data. General study findings and limits: Among roughly 5 TRBV segments more frequent in patients than controls were TRBV5-6, TRBV5-1 and TRBV20-1.

The TCR beta cDNA libraries contained unique molecular identifiers. TCRdb redid the calling of the PCR reads with MiXCR, one entry per CDR3 protein. The sample carries about 460,000 distinct CDR3 sequences, 40% to 55% recorded once. These TCRs are of unknown antigen specificity. The specimen was blood. Source of these receptors: a girl aged 10-17 years with multiple sclerosis.

The chain uses TRBV28 and TRBJ2-7; D ambiguous. V dropped 4 bases and J dropped 11 bases, with 21 bases sitting between them. This CDR3 has 14 amino acids. CDR1 and CDR2 from the germline V gene are MDHEN and SYDVKM. CDR3 loop: CASSSNLRVTIEYF. In DNA form, the CDR3 reads TGTGCCAGCAGTTCTAACCTCCGGGTCACCATTGAGTACTTC.

The chain couples TRBV9 to TRBJ2-7; D remains unclear. CDR1 is SGDLS and CDR2 is YYNGEE in the germline V gene. This CDR3 region has 13 residues. V was clipped by 0 bases and J by 3 bases, with 7 bases between them. The CDR3 here is CASSVDPLYEQYF. CDR3 nucleotide sequence: TGTGCCAGCAGCGTAGACCCCCTCTACGAGCAGTACTTC. The variable domain in full, with the rest retrieved from reference TRBV9 and TRBJ2-7, is DSGVTQTPKHLITATGQRVTLRCSPRSGDLSVYWYQQSLDQGLQFLIQYYNGEERAKGNILERFSAQQFPDLHSELNLSSLELGDSALYFCASSVDPLYEQYFGPGTRLTVT.

This clonotype was found a few times. The rearrangement uses TRBV7-2 and TRBJ2-5; a possible D gene is TRBD2 (6 bases). Trimming removed 6 bases from V and 5 bases from J, with 16 bases in between. From germline, CDR1 is SGHTA and CDR2 FQGNSA. CDR3 length equals 14 residues. Here the CDR3 DNA reads TGTGCCAGCAGTCGCGGGCCTAGCGTGGAGACCCAGTACTTC. Translated: CASSRGPSVETQYF.

The V and J genes are TRBV27 and TRBJ2-7; perhaps TRBD2 as D (6 bases). Germline assignment: CDR1 MNHEY and CDR2 SMNVEV (reference sequence). There are 14 residues in the CDR3. V was shortened by 6 bases and J by 0 bases, with 12 bases between the two germline ends. The CDR3 sequence is CASSIAASSYEQYF. CDR3 sequence (DNA): TGTGCCAGCAGCATAGCGGCAAGCTCCTACGAGCAGTACTTC.

The CDR3 sequence is CASSSPDGPYNEQFF. Here the CDR3 DNA reads TGTGCCAGCAGCTCTCCGGACGGGCCCTACAATGAGCAGTTCTTC. The rearrangement uses TRBV11-3 and TRBJ2-1; D not resolved. The germline V and J ends were trimmed by 4 bases and 2 bases, with 12 bases remaining between them. This CDR3 region has 15 residues. CDR1 and CDR2 from the germline V gene are SGHNT and YENEEA.

The chain combines TRBV9 with TRBJ2-7; TRBD1 agrees at 7 bases. Germline V lookup: CDR1 SGDLS, CDR2 YYNGEE. V dropped 4 bases and J dropped 6; count of bases not matched to a gene: 7. This CDR3 region has 13 residues. The CDR3 sequence is CASSIRDSREQYF. As DNA, the CDR3 is TGTGCCAGCAGCATCCGGGACAGCCGCGAGCAGTACTTC.

Only a few counts were recorded for this clonotype. The chain uses TRBV29-1 and TRBJ2-1; D not resolved. Germline V lookup: CDR1 SQVTM, CDR2 ANQGSEA. The CDR3 totals 16 residues. The V and J ends lost 7 bases and 1 base respectively, with 20 bases between them. DNA for the CDR3: TGCAGCGGATCTCGAGACCCCCCCGGGTCCTACAATGAGCAGTTCTTC. Translated: CSGSRDPPGSYNEQFF.

The chain has TRBV28 and TRBJ2-4; 8 bases line up with TRBD2. Matching the DNA end better, TRBJ2-7 makes the J call doubtful. The germline V gene has CDR1 MDHEN and CDR2 SYDVKM. The CDR3 has 18 residues. This CDR3 reads CASSLWGGGLAGTYEQYF. CDR3 nucleotide sequence: TGTGCCAGCAGTTTATGGGGCGGGGGCCTAGCGGGTACCTACGAGCAGTACTTC.

This chain links TRBV12-3 or TRBV12-4 with TRBJ2-7, with D possibly matching TRBD1 (5 bases). Between the trimmed V and J ends, which lost 6 bases and 0 bases, there was a span of 24 bases. The CDR3 totals 18 residues. The CDR3 sequence is CASSPYLGAQGCSYEQYF. The DNA of the CDR3 is TGTGCCAGCAGCCCCTACCTAGGCGCTCAGGGTTGCTCCTACGAGCAGTACTTC.

V gene TRBV6-2 or TRBV6-3 combines with J gene TRBJ2-7; D gene uncertain. This CDR3 contains 13 residues. Germline V gives CDR1 MNHEY, CDR2 SVGEGT. Deletions cut 2 bases from V and 5 bases from J, with 10 bases between. This chain's CDR3 is CASSYVSANEQYF. In nucleotides, the CDR3 is TGTGCCAGCAGTTACGTGTCAGCTAACGAGCAGTACTTC.

This clonotype was recorded a few times. V is TRBV24-1 and J is TRBJ2-1, with no clear D. This CDR3 contains 13 residues. Germline CDR1 KGHDR, CDR2 SFDVKD. The ends were cut back, 4 bases at V and 7 bases at J, with 10 bases in the middle. The CDR3 DNA follows: TGTGCCACCAGTGAGACCCGTTGGAATGAGCAGTTCTTC. Translation: CATSETRWNEQFF.

This clonotype showed up just once. The chain uses TRBV10-3 and TRBJ1-1; no reliable D call. The germline V gene has CDR1 ENHRY and CDR2 SYGVKD. CDR3 length equals 14 residues. Trimming took off 3 bases at V and 3 bases at J, with 11 bases between the two ends. CDR3 region: CAISDLREDTEAFF. CDR3 DNA: TGTGCCATCAGTGATCTCCGGGAGGACACTGAAGCTTTCTTT.